This T cell receptor beta chain is drawn from a study of blood T cell repertoires in COVID-19. Two negative PCRs, clearance, or symptom resolution were required of recovered Cohort 3 donors. Trimming took 9 bases from V and 1 from J, leaving 15 bases between them. The germline CDR1 and CDR2 sequences are LNHDA and SQIVND (reference sequence). This CDR3 is 14 amino acids long. Assay: immunoSEQ multiplex PCR; the TCRdb copy retains only in-frame clones and omits some. This table holds 320,000 or so clones, roughly 87% found once. Specimen: PBMCs or T cells enriched from blood (not recorded which). The rearrangement links TRBV19 to TRBJ1-2, with a tentative D call TRBD1 (5 bases). The origin of this receptor is a woman in her 30s who had recovered from COVID-19. CDR3 DNA: TGTGCCAGCCGATGGACCGACAGTAACTATGGCTACACCTTC. Its translation: CASRWTDSNYGYTF.